The 30 T cell receptor beta chains below all came from one sample that was sequenced in a study of blood T cells in healthy people across ages. A second 7 to 11 cycle PCR used barcoded and J-beta primers. MiXCR, applied by TCRdb to the 5' RACE reads, yields one record per CDR3 protein. The table lists 910,000 or so distinct CDR3 sequences, approximately 50% of them singletons, with over 20% in the top ten. The sequenced material came from blood. These receptors all come from a woman in her sixties in good health.

The chain employs TRBV6-5 and TRBJ2-7, with 9 bases lining up with TRBD2. The trim removed 8 bases at V and 1 base at J, leaving 12 bases unmatched. Per the germline V gene, CDR1 is MNHEY and CDR2 is SVGAGI. This CDR3 comprises 16 residues. The CDR3 nucleotides read TGTGCCAGCTCGGCTAGCGGGATAAATTGGTCCTACGAGCAGTACTTC. This sequence encodes CASSASGINWSYEQYF.

This clonotype was picked up one time. The chain joins TRBV27 to TRBJ2-7, with a weak D call TRBD2 (6 bases). V lost 8 bases and J 2 bases, leaving 22 bases between the germline ends. CDR1 and CDR2 from the germline V gene are MNHEY and SMNVEV (reference sequence). The length of the CDR3 is 16 residues. The CDR3: CASRLPTGTETYEQYF. CDR3 nucleotide sequence: TGTGCCAGCCGATTGCCGACCGGGACTGAGACCTACGAGCAGTACTTC.

This clonotype was seen at least ten times. Being one base from a much bigger clone, this may be a read error. This chain joins TRBV20-1 and TRBJ2-1; D is perhaps TRBD1 or TRBD2 (5 bases each). Germline CDR1 DFQATT, CDR2 SNEGSKA (reference sequence). Trimming took 3 bases from V and 8 from J, leaving 26 bases between them. This CDR3 is 17 amino acids long. The CDR3 DNA is TGCAGTGCTAGCTCCCCCGGGACGGTAAAAAAGGGCCATGAGCAGTTCTTC. The encoded protein is CSASSPGTVKKGHEQFF.

This chain joins TRBV29-1 and TRBJ1-1, with D perhaps matching TRBD1 (5 bases). Per germline, CDR1 SQVTM and CDR2 ANQGSEA. Between the trimmed V and J ends, which lost 0 bases and 4 bases, there was a span of 9 bases. CDR3 length equals 13 residues. The CDR3 region has the DNA TGCAGCGTTGAAGATCTGGGGGGCACTGAAGCTTTCTTT. Protein product: CSVEDLGGTEAFF.

This chain uses TRBV20-1 with TRBJ2-7, with 10 bases aligning to TRBD2. The germline V gene has CDR1 DFQATT and CDR2 SNEGSKA (reference sequence). This CDR3 comprises 15 residues. Trimming cost V 3 bases and J 2 bases; bases outside gene matches: 7. The CDR3 loop is CSASPLAGVTYEQYF. In DNA, the CDR3 is TGCAGTGCTAGCCCCCTAGCGGGAGTCACCTACGAGCAGTACTTC.

In nucleotides, the CDR3 is TGTGCCAGCAGCTTAGATTTCCGCAATGAGCAGTTCTTC. It yields the protein CASSLDFRNEQFF. This rearrangement joins TRBV7-2 to TRBJ2-1; D is unclear. Trimming took off 1 base at V and 6 bases at J, with 7 bases between the two ends. CDR3 length equals 13 residues. CDR1 SGHTA and CDR2 FQGNSA come from the germline V gene.

This clonotype occurred a few times. The V and J genes are TRBV5-1 and TRBJ1-1, with no clear D. The V and J ends lost 0 bases and 1 base respectively, with 7 bases between them. Germline V CDR1 and CDR2: SGHRS, YFSETQ. CDR3 length equals 14 residues. CDR3 residues: CASSLGQSNTEAFF. The CDR3 region has the DNA TGCGCCAGCAGCTTGGGCCAGTCGAACACTGAAGCTTTCTTT. Together with reference TRBV5-1 and TRBJ1-1, the CDR3 gives the full variable domain: KAGVTQTPRYLIKTRGQQVTLSCSPISGHRSVSWYQQTPGQGLQFLFEYFSETQRNKGNFPGRFSGRQFSNSRSEMNVSTLELGDSALYLCASSLGQSNTEAFFGQGTRLTVV.

A few counts support this clonotype. The V and J genes are TRBV20-1 and TRBJ2-4; 8 bases are shared with TRBD1. This CDR3 is 12 amino acids long. From germline, CDR1 is DFQATT and CDR2 SNEGSKA (reference sequence). Trimming removed 5 bases from V and 8 bases from J; junction bases left unmatched: 5. For the CDR3, the DNA is TGCAGTGCTGAGGACAGGGTGGACATTCAGTACTTC. Protein: CSAEDRVDIQYF.

The chain combines TRBV7-9 with TRBJ2-7, with D uncertain. Germline V gene lookup returns CDR1 SEHNR and CDR2 FQNEAQ (reference sequence). The length of the CDR3 is 14 residues. V was trimmed by 4 bases and J by 3 bases, leaving 13 bases between them. CDR3 in amino acids: CASSSQGRLYEQYF. The CDR3 DNA is TGTGCCAGCAGCTCCCAAGGACGGCTCTACGAGCAGTACTTC.

In this sample, this clonotype turned up a few times. The chain recombines TRBV12-3 or TRBV12-4 with TRBJ2-7; TRBD1 matches 7 bases. This CDR3 has 14 amino acids. J gave up 2 bases and V 6 bases, and 7 bases lay outside the gene matches. This chain's CDR3 is CASSYDRVAYEQYF. The DNA for the CDR3 is TGTGCCAGCAGCTATGACAGGGTGGCCTACGAGCAGTACTTC.

This sequence joins TRBV7-2 and TRBJ2-5; TRBD2 matches 11 bases. CDR1 is SGHTA and CDR2 is FQGNSA in the germline V gene. V trimming: 5 bases; J trimming: 11 bases; junction bases outside the gene matches: 13. The CDR3 runs 15 residues. CDR3 coding DNA: TGTGCCAGCAGCCTCTGGACTAGCGGGTTAAATGAGCAGTACTTC. As protein: CASSLWTSGLNEQYF. The full variable domain, completed using reference TRBV7-2 and TRBJ2-5, is GAGVSQSPSNKVTEKGKDVELRCDPISGHTALYWYRQSLGQGLEFLIYFQGNSAPDKSGLPSDRFSAERTGGSVSTLTIQRTQQEDSAVYLCASSLWTSGLNEQYFGPGTRLLVL.

This clonotype occurred a few times. V gene TRBV4-1 combines with J gene TRBJ2-3; TRBD1 aligns across 9 bases. The CDR3 covers 13 residues. J gave up 5 bases and V 8 bases, and 5 bases lay outside the gene matches. Germline CDR1 and CDR2: MGHRA and YSYEKL. CDR3 DNA sequence: TGCGCCAGCCGAGGGACAGGGATAGATACGCAGTATTTT. It specifies CASRGTGIDTQYF.

This chain uses TRBV20-1 with TRBJ2-1, with a possible D match to TRBD1 (6 bases). Germline CDR1 and CDR2: DFQATT and SNEGSKA (reference sequence). The CDR3 runs to 13 residues. Trimming removed 3 bases at V and 12 bases at J, with 18 bases between. The CDR3 loop reads CSARRLPGTPQFF. CDR3 in DNA: TGCAGTGCTAGGCGTCTGCCCGGGACACCGCAGTTCTTC.

This clonotype was observed many times. The chain joins TRBV10-3 to TRBJ2-5, with 8 bases lining up with TRBD1. J lost 2 bases, V lost 2 bases, and 4 bases had no gene match. The CDR3 runs 15 residues. Germline CDR1 reads ENHRY; CDR2 reads SYGVKD. The CDR3 DNA is TGTGCCATCAGTGAGGCGACAGGGGAACAAGAGACCCAGTACTTC. Amino acids: CAISEATGEQETQYF.

A remark on this clonotype: At one end the junction does not follow the germline gene, possibly because of a read error. V is TRBV5-1 and J is TRBJ2-7, with 9 bases lining up with TRBD2. Per the germline V gene, CDR1 is SGHRS and CDR2 is YFSETQ. The CDR3 runs to 17 residues. The CDR3: CTSSSGTSRDSSYEQYF. The CDR3 nucleotides are TGCACCAGCAGCTCCGGGACTAGCAGGGACTCCTCCTACGAGCAGTACTTC.

The CDR3 spells CSVAGQFF. The CDR3 coding sequence is TGCAGCGTTGCGGGGCAGTTCTTC. The chain recombines TRBV29-1 with TRBJ2-1; D unresolved. Trimming stripped 4 bases from V and 12 bases from J, with 4 bases between. Germline V gene sequence: CDR1 SQVTM, CDR2 ANQGSEA. This CDR3 has 8 amino acids.

The chain uses TRBV4-1 and TRBJ1-5, with D possibly being TRBD1 (6 bases). CDR1 and CDR2 (germline): MGHRA, YSYEKL. This CDR3 has 17 amino acids. Trimming removed 1 base from V and 7 bases from J, with 20 bases in between. DNA of the CDR3: TGCGCCAGCAGCCAAGCTCGGGGGGGCACCCGGGGGCAGCCCCAGCATTTT. Protein product: CASSQARGGTRGQPQHF.

The V gene is TRBV5-6, the J gene TRBJ2-7, with a weak D call TRBD1 (6 bases). CDR3 length equals 14 residues. V was cut by 3 bases and J by 7 bases, with 17 bases left in between. CDR1 is SGHDT, CDR2 YYEEEE, per germline. Here the CDR3 DNA reads TGTGCCAGCAGCTCCGCGCTCACAGGGCTTGAGCAGTACTTC. Residues: CASSSALTGLEQYF.

The table lists this clonotype with a few counts. The V gene is TRBV28, the J gene TRBJ1-4; D call uncertain. The CDR3 has 16 residues. The V gene lost 4 bases and the J gene lost 5 bases, with 17 bases spanning the gap. Germline CDR1 reads MDHEN; CDR2 reads SYDVKM. Written as DNA, the CDR3 is TGTGCCAGCAGTTCCTCTGGACGGCGAAGAAATGAAAAACTGTTTTTT. Protein product: CASSSSGRRRNEKLFF.

Details on this clonotype: The junction does not match germline at one end; this may be a read error. The chain combines TRBV28 with TRBJ1-2; D unresolved. CDR3 length: 14 residues. The germline gives CDR1 MDHEN, CDR2 SYDVKM. The CDR3 reads CVSTNPQWAGGYTF. CDR3 sequence (DNA): TGTGTCAGCACTAACCCTCAGTGGGCTGGGGGCTACACCTTC.

This clonotype was detected only a few times. The rearrangement uses TRBV12-3 or TRBV12-4 and TRBJ2-4; no definite D call. Trimming took 3 bases from V and 0 from J, leaving 6 bases between them. The CDR3 covers 14 residues. CDR3 DNA: TGTGCCAGCAGTTTCAATCTAGCCAAAAACATTCAGTACTTC. This translates into CASSFNLAKNIQYF.

To note about this clonotype: This likely comes from a read error, as the CDR3 has no conserved phenylalanine or tryptophan at its end. The J gene is TRBJ2-1, the V gene TRBV12-3 or TRBV12-4; TRBD2 matches at 11 bases. CDR3 size: 14 residues. The ends lost 7 bases at V and 10 bases at J; junction bases unmatched: 9. CDR3 residues: CASTVSGRAGEQFS. CDR3 coding DNA: TGTGCCAGCACCGTTAGCGGGAGGGCCGGGGAGCAGTTCTCC.

The rearrangement joins TRBV4-2 to TRBJ1-5; perhaps TRBD1 as D (5 bases). Trimming removed 3 bases at V and 3 bases at J, with 12 bases between. The CDR3 consists of 15 residues. Germline V gene data show CDR1 as LGHNA and CDR2 as YNFKEQ. The CDR3, as DNA: TGTGCCAGCAGCCAGGGGGTGACAGCCAATCAGCCCCAGCATTTT. Translated, it gives CASSQGVTANQPQHF.

This clonotype is a singleton in its sample. The chain couples TRBV4-3 to TRBJ1-2, with 11 positions matching TRBD1. V was clipped by 0 bases and J by 7 bases; unmatched bases: 7. This CDR3 region has 16 residues. Germline V gives CDR1 LGHNA, CDR2 YSLEER. The CDR3 spells CASSQDIGQGARGYTF. The CDR3 DNA reads TGCGCCAGCAGCCAAGATATCGGACAGGGGGCGCGTGGCTACACCTTC.

V gene TRBV12-3 or TRBV12-4 combines with J gene TRBJ1-1; D is possibly TRBD1 (6 bases). CDR3 length equals 13 residues. V dropped 6 bases and J dropped 6 bases, with 14 bases sitting between them. The CDR3, as DNA: TGTGCCAGCAGCGCCAGGGGTGGGGCTGAAGCTTTCTTT. It translates to CASSARGGAEAFF.

This clonotype appeared many times. The genes are TRBV28 and TRBJ2-7, with D uncertain. The V and J ends lost 10 bases and 2 bases respectively, with 15 bases between them. The germline gives CDR1 MDHEN, CDR2 SYDVKM. This CDR3 is built from 13 residues. The CDR3 sequence is CATTSRAPYEQYF. CDR3 in DNA: TGTGCCACCACCTCCCGGGCTCCCTACGAGCAGTACTTC.

The CDR3 loop reads CASSLSPQGEYEQYF. CDR3 sequence (DNA): TGCGCCAGCAGCTTGTCTCCGCAGGGGGAGTACGAGCAGTACTTC. The J gene is TRBJ2-4, the V gene TRBV5-1; 7 bases line up with TRBD1. The DNA end is more similar to TRBJ2-7, so the J call may be wrong. Germline V gene lookup returns CDR1 SGHRS and CDR2 YFSETQ. The CDR3 runs to 15 residues.

The chain uses TRBV3-1 and TRBJ1-6; unclear D gene. Trimming removed 3 bases from V and 7 bases from J, with 16 bases in between. Germline assignment: CDR1 LGHDT and CDR2 YNNKEL (reference sequence). The CDR3 totals 16 residues. CDR3 loop: CASSQVPPAGNSPLHF. The CDR3 DNA is TGTGCCAGCAGCCAGGTTCCACCGGCGGGAAATTCACCCCTCCACTTT.

The chain couples TRBV29-1 to TRBJ2-5, with unresolved D. Trimming shortened V by 4 bases and J by 0 bases, and 6 bases separated the two germline ends. The length of the CDR3 is 12 residues. Germline V gene data show CDR1 as SQVTM and CDR2 as ANQGSEA. CDR3 nucleotides: TGCAGCGTTGTGGCAGACCAAGAGACCCAGTACTTC. Translating it yields CSVVADQETQYF.

For the CDR3, the DNA is TGCAGTGCTAGCGATATTTTTACGCAGTATTTT. Translating gives CSASDIFTQYF. This chain uses TRBV20-1 with TRBJ2-3; unclear D gene. The CDR3 is made up of 11 amino acids. The germline V gene encodes CDR1 DFQATT and CDR2 SNEGSKA (reference sequence). V lost 3 bases, J lost 8 bases, and 9 bases lay in between.